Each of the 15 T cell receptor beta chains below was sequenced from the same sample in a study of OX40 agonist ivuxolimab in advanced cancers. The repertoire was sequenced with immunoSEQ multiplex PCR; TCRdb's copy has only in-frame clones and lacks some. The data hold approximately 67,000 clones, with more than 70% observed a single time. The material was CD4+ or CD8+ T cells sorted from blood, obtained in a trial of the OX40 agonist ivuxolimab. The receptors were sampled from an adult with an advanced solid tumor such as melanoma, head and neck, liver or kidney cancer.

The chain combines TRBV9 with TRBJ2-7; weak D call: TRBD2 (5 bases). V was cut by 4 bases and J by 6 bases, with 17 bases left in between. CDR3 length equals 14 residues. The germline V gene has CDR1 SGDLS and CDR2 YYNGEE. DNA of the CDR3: TGTGCCAGCAGCCTTTCCGGACTCGAGGGCGAGCAGTACTTC. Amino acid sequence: CASSLSGLEGEQYF. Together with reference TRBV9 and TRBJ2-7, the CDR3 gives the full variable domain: DSGVTQTPKHLITATGQRVTLRCSPRSGDLSVYWYQQSLDQGLQFLIQYYNGEERAKGNILERFSAQQFPDLHSELNLSSLELGDSALYFCASSLSGLEGEQYFGPGTRLTVT.

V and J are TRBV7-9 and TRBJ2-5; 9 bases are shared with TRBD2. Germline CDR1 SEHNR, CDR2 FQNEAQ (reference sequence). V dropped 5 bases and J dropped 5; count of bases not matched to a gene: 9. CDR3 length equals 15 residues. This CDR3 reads CASSPIAGVEETQYF. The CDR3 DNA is TGTGCCAGCAGCCCTATAGCGGGAGTCGAGGAGACCCAGTACTTC.

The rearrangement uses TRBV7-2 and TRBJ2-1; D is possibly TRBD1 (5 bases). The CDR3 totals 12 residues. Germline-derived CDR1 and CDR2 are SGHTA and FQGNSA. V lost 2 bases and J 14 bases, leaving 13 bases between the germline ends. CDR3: CASSLMNQGKFF. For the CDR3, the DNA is TGTGCCAGCAGCTTAATGAACCAGGGAAAGTTCTTC.

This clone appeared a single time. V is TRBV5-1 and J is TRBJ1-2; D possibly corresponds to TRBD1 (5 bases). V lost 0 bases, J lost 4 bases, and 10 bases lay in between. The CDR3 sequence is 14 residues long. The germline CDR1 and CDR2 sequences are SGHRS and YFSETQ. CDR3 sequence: CASSLDRQFYGYTF. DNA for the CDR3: TGCGCCAGCAGCTTGGATCGACAGTTCTATGGCTACACCTTC.

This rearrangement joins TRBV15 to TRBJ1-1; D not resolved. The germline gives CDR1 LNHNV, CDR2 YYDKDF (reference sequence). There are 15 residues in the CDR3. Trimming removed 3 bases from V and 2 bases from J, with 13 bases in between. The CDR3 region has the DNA TGTGCCACCAGCAGGAAGAGGGTGGCAAACACTGAAGCTTTCTTT. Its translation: CATSRKRVANTEAFF.

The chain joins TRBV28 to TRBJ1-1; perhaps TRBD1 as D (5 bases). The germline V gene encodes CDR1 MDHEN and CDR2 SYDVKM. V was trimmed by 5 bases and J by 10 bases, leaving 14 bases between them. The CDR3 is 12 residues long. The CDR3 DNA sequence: TGTGCCAGCAGTCTACAGACAGAAGCAGCTTTCTTT. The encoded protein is CASSLQTEAAFF. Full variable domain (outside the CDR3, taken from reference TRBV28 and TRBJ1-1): DVKVTQSSRYLVKRTGEKVFLECVQDMDHENMFWYRQDPGLGLRLIYFSYDVKMKEKGDIPEGYSVSREKKERFSLILESASTNQTSMYLCASSLQTEAAFFGQGTRLTVV.

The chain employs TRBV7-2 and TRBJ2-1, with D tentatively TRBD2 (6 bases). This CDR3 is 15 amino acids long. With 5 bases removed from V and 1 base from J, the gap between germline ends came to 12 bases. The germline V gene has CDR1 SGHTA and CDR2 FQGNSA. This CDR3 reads CASSPRGSSYNEQFF. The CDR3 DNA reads TGTGCCAGCAGCCCCCGGGGGTCGTCCTACAATGAGCAGTTCTTC.

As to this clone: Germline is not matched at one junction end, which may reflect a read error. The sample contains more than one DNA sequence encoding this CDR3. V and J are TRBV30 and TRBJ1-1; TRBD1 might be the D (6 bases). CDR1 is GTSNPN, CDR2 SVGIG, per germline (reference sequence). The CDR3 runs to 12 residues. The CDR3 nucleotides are TGTGCCTGGAGAAGGGGGAACACTGAGGCTTTCTTT. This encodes CAWRRGNTEAFF.

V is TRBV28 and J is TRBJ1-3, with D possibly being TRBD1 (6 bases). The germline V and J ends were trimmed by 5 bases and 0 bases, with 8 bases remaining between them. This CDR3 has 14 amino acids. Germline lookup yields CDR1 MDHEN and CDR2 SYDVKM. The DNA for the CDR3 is TGTGCCAGCAGTCGAGGGGGCTCTGGAAACACCATATATTTT. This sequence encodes CASSRGGSGNTIYF. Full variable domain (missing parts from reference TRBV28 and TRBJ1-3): DVKVTQSSRYLVKRTGEKVFLECVQDMDHENMFWYRQDPGLGLRLIYFSYDVKMKEKGDIPEGYSVSREKKERFSLILESASTNQTSMYLCASSRGGSGNTIYFGEGSWLTVV.

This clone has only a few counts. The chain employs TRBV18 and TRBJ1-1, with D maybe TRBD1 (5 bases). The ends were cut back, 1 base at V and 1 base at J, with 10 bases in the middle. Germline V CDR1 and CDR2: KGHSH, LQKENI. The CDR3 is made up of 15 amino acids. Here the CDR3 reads CASSPRVGENTEAFF. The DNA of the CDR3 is TGTGCCAGCTCACCACGAGTAGGGGAGAACACTGAAGCTTTCTTT.

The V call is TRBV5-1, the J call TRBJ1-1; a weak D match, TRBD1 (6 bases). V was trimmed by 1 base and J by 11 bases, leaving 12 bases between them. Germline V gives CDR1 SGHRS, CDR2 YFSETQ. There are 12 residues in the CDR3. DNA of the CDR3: TGCGCCAGCAGCTTGAACAGGGTAGAGGCTTTCTTT. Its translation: CASSLNRVEAFF.

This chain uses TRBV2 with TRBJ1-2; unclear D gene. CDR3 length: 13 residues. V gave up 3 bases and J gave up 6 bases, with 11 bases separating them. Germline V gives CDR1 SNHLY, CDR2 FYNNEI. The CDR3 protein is CASSEGRRDGYTF. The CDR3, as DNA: TGTGCCAGCAGTGAGGGCCGGAGGGATGGCTACACCTTC.

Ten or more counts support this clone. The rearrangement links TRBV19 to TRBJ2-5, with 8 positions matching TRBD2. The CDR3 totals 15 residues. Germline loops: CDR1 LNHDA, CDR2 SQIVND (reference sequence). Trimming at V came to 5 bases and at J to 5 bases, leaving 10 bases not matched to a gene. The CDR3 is CASSGPFSGVETQYF. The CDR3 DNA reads TGTGCCAGTAGTGGACCATTTAGCGGGGTTGAGACCCAGTACTTC.

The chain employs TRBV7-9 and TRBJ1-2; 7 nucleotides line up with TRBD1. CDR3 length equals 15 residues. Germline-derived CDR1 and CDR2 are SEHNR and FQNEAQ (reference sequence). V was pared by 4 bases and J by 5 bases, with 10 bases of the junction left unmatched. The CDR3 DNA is TGTGCCAGCAGCTCCCTGGAAGGGGGCGTATATGGCTACACCTTC. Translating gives CASSSLEGGVYGYTF.

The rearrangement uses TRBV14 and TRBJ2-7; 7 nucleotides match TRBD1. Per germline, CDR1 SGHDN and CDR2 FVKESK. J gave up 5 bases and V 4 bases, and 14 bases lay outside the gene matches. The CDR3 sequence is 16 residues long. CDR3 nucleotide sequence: TGTGCCAGCAGCCCGTGGGGGAACACAGGGGCGGACGAGCAGTACTTC. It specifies CASSPWGNTGADEQYF.